These 20 T cell receptor beta chains were sequenced from one sample in a study of tumor-infiltrating lymphocytes in oesophageal squamous cell carcinoma. One entry per CDR3 protein results from TCRdb running MiXCR on the PCR reads. The sample has about 10,000 distinct CDR3 sequences, about 55% seen once. Sequences were obtained from esophageal tumor tissue. The receptors shown here come from a male donor with esophageal squamous cell carcinoma.

The J gene is TRBJ2-4, the V gene TRBV4-1; the match to TRBD1 covers 8 bases. CDR3 length equals 14 residues. Germline-derived CDR1 and CDR2 are MGHRA and YSYEKL. V lost 7 bases, J lost 13 bases, and 15 bases stayed unmatched. The CDR3 is CASTIRTGGHEQYF. The CDR3 DNA reads as TGCGCCAGCACTATCCGCACAGGGGGTCATGAGCAGTACTTC.

This clonotype showed up many times. CDR3: CASSSGLEQTQYF. CDR3 bases: TGTGCCAGCAGCTCGGGACTAGAACAGACCCAGTACTTC. V and J are TRBV7-3 and TRBJ2-5; 8 nucleotides align to TRBD2. The CDR3 totals 13 residues. With V trimmed by 4 bases and J by 6 bases, 4 bases remained unmatched. Per the germline V gene, CDR1 is SGHTA and CDR2 is FQGTGA.

The CDR3 bases are TGTGCCAGCAGCGGGGGGGTGGCCTACGAGCAGTACTTC. It is translated as CASSGGVAYEQYF. This chain joins TRBV7-6 and TRBJ2-7; 7 nucleotides line up with TRBD2. Germline lookup yields CDR1 SGHVS and CDR2 FNYEAQ. Trimming removed 5 bases from V and 2 bases from J; junction bases left unmatched: 3. The CDR3 extends over 13 amino acids.

V is TRBV28 and J is TRBJ1-2; D gene unclear. Deletions cut 2 bases from V and 1 base from J, with 14 bases between. CDR1 MDHEN and CDR2 SYDVKM come from the germline V gene. The CDR3 runs to 16 residues. The CDR3 coding sequence is TGTGCCAGCAGTTTAGGTGGAGGGAATCTTAACTATGGCTACACCTTC. It is translated as CASSLGGGNLNYGYTF.

This clonotype has only a few counts. The J gene is TRBJ2-5, the V gene TRBV12-3 or TRBV12-4; D could derive from TRBD1 or TRBD2 (5 bases each). This CDR3 spans 14 amino acids. V lost 1 base and J 1 base, leaving 7 bases between the germline ends. CDR3 loop: CASSLGGTQETQYF. The CDR3 coding sequence is TGTGCCAGCAGTTTAGGTGGGACCCAAGAGACCCAGTACTTC.

The genes are TRBV6-1 and TRBJ2-3; D remains ambiguous. CDR1 and CDR2 from the germline V gene are MNHNS and SASEGT. The CDR3 extends over 14 amino acids. Trimming shortened V by 7 bases and J by 0 bases, and 11 bases separated the two germline ends. CDR3 sequence (DNA): TGTGCCAGCACCGAGAGGCGCAGCACAGATACGCAGTATTTT. This encodes CASTERRSTDTQYF.

The chain employs TRBV12-2 and TRBJ2-6; no check of the table's D call, TRBD1, against the DNA was made. The J call could be wrong; TRBJ2-7 is a better fit for the DNA end. TRBV12-2 is a pseudogene locus. This CDR3 has 12 amino acids. CDR3 loop: CASRLALGEQYF. In DNA form, the CDR3 reads TGTGCAAGTCGCTTAGCGCTGGGGGAGCAGTACTTC.

The chain has TRBV7-2 and TRBJ2-3; 12 nucleotides agree with TRBD2. The assigned J gene may be wrong: the sequence end matches TRBJ2-7 better. Germline CDR1 reads SGHTA; CDR2 reads FQGNSA. This CDR3 contains 15 residues. CDR3 residues: CASSTRLAGAYEQYF. CDR3 nucleotide sequence: TGTGCCAGCAGCACCCGACTAGCGGGAGCCTACGAGCAGTACTTC.

Here the CDR3 reads CASSLAGRTYEQYF. The CDR3 DNA reads as TGTGCCAGCAGCTTAGCAGGGAGGACCTACGAGCAGTACTTC. The chain combines TRBV7-8 with TRBJ2-7; D may be TRBD2 (6 bases). The CDR3 has 14 residues. Germline V CDR1 and CDR2: SGHVS, FQNEAQ. V lost 0 bases and J 2 bases, leaving 8 bases between the germline ends.

The chain couples TRBV7-6 to TRBJ2-5, with 10 bases matching TRBD2. The J call may be mistaken, given a closer DNA end match to TRBJ2-7. CDR3 length: 17 amino acids. Germline CDR1 and CDR2: SGHVS and FNYEAQ. The CDR3 nucleotides read TGTGCCAGCAGCTTAGTAGCGGGAGGCCTCAGCTCCTACGAGCAGTACTTC. Its translation is CASSLVAGGLSSYEQYF.

J is TRBJ2-7 and V is TRBV7-8; D assignment may be TRBD1 or TRBD2 (5 bases each). The germline CDR1 and CDR2 sequences are SGHVS and FQNEAQ. This CDR3 comprises 15 residues. Trimming took off 3 bases at V and 1 base at J, with 13 bases between the two ends. CDR3 protein: CASSLFQGPSYEQYF. CDR3 sequence (DNA): TGTGCCAGCAGCTTGTTCCAGGGACCTTCCTACGAGCAGTACTTC.

This chain connects TRBV7-6 to TRBJ2-3; D call uncertain. V gave up 8 bases and J gave up 0 bases, with 12 bases separating them. The CDR3 extends over 14 amino acids. Per the germline V gene, CDR1 is SGHVS and CDR2 is FNYEAQ. CDR3 amino acids: CASAVSRSTDTQYF. The CDR3 coding sequence is TGTGCCAGCGCTGTTTCAAGGAGCACAGATACGCAGTATTTT.

In its sample, this clonotype was seen once. The V call is TRBV18, the J call TRBJ2-5; TRBD2 matches 14 bases. CDR1 and CDR2 from the germline V gene are KGHSH and LQKENI. V lost 2 bases to trimming and J lost 11 bases; unmatched junction nucleotides: 13. The CDR3 spans 17 residues. The CDR3 loop is CASSPGTSGSPYNEQYF. In DNA form, the CDR3 reads TGTGCCAGCTCACCAGGGACTAGCGGGAGTCCCTACAATGAGCAGTACTTC.

This clonotype has only a few counts. The V call is TRBV11-2, the J call TRBJ2-1; D call uncertain. The CDR3 is 14 residues long. In germline, CDR1 is SGHAT, CDR2 FQNNGV. Trimming cost V 1 base and J 6 bases, with 10 bases left between them. As DNA, the CDR3 is TGTGCCAGCAGCTTAGTAGGGTTTGGCAATGAGCAGTTCTTC. It translates to CASSLVGFGNEQFF.

The chain recombines TRBV7-6 with TRBJ2-5; 7 nucleotides agree with TRBD1. The closer fit of TRBJ2-1 to the DNA end suggests the J call may be wrong. From germline, CDR1 is SGHVS and CDR2 FNYEAQ. CDR3 length equals 15 residues. The CDR3 DNA follows: TGTGCCAGCAGCTTAGGGACGACAGGGTGGAATGAGCAGTTCTTC. It is translated as CASSLGTTGWNEQFF.

The chain couples TRBV7-2 to TRBJ2-6; D not certain. Trimming pared 1 base from V and 4 bases from J, leaving 5 bases between. This CDR3 comprises 14 residues. From germline, CDR1 is SGHTA and CDR2 FQGNSA. CDR3: CASSLGQGANVLTF. The DNA of the CDR3 is TGTGCCAGCAGCTTAGGGCAGGGGGCCAACGTCCTGACTTTC. Combining the CDR3 with reference TRBV7-2 and TRBJ2-6 gives the whole variable domain GAGVSQSPSNKVTEKGKDVELRCDPISGHTALYWYRQSLGQGLEFLIYFQGNSAPDKSGLPSDRFSAERTGGSVSTLTIQRTQQEDSAVYLCASSLGQGANVLTFGAGSRLTVL.

The genes are TRBV12-3 or TRBV12-4 and TRBJ2-1, with 8 bases that match TRBD1. The V and J ends lost 6 bases and 6 bases, in that order; junction bases with no gene match: 7. The CDR3 contains 14 residues. The chain's CDR3 is CASSSGQAFNEQFF. Written as DNA, the CDR3 is TGTGCCAGCAGCTCGGGACAGGCTTTCAATGAGCAGTTCTTC.

This clonotype was picked up a small number of times. This chain joins TRBV7-3 and TRBJ2-1, with TRBD2 matching over 7 bases. The CDR3 has 14 residues. Germline V lookup: CDR1 SGHTA, CDR2 FQGTGA. Trimming removed 4 bases from V and 6 bases from J; junction bases left unmatched: 6. CDR3 loop: CASSSSGTTNEQFF. Here the CDR3 DNA reads TGTGCCAGCAGCTCATCCGGGACTACCAATGAGCAGTTCTTC. The full variable domain, its missing parts supplied by reference TRBV7-3 and TRBJ2-1, is GAGVSQTPSNKVTEKGKYVELRCDPISGHTALYWYRQSLGQGPEFLIYFQGTGAADDSGLPNDRFFAVRPEGSVSTLKIQRTERGDSAVYLCASSSSGTTNEQFFGPGTRLTVL.

This chain connects TRBV7-6 to TRBJ2-3, with D perhaps matching TRBD1 (5 bases). The tail of the sequence fits TRBJ2-1 better, so the J call may be wrong. Germline V gives CDR1 SGHVS, CDR2 FNYEAQ. This CDR3 contains 12 residues. Here the CDR3 DNA reads TGTGCCAGCAGCACCTCAGGGATTGAGCAGTTCTTC. Translated, it gives CASSTSGIEQFF.

In this sample, this clonotype is medium-sized. The chain uses TRBV11-3 and TRBJ2-3, with 9 bases aligning to TRBD1. Trimming cost V 1 base and J 3 bases; bases outside gene matches: 2. This CDR3 is built from 15 residues. Germline V lookup: CDR1 SGHNT, CDR2 YENEEA. The CDR3 coding sequence is TGTGCCAGCAGCTTAGGCGGGACAGGGACAGATACGCAGTATTTT. It encodes CASSLGGTGTDTQYF. The entire variable domain, with the rest obtained from reference TRBV11-3 and TRBJ2-3, is as follows: EAGVVQSPRYKIIEKKQPVAFWCNPISGHNTLYWYLQNLGQGPELLIRYENEEAVDDSQLPKDRFSAERLKGVDSTLKIQPAELGDSAVYLCASSLGGTGTDTQYFGPGTRLTVL.